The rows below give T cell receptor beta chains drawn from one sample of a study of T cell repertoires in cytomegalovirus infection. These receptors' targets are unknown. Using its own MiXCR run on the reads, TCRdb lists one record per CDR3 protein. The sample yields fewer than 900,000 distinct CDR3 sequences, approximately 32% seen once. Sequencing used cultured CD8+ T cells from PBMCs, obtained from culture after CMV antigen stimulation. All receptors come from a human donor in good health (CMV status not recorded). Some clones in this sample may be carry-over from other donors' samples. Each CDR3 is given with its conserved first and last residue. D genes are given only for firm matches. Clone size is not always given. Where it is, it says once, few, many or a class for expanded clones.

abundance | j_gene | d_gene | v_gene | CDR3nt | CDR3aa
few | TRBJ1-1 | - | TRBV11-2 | TGTGCCAGCACCCCCAACCCCTTTGAAGCTTTCTTT | CASTPNPFEAFF
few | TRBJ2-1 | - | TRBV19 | TGTGCCACCCGTCGGGACCACTATTACAATGAGCAGTTCTTC | CATRRDHYYNEQFF
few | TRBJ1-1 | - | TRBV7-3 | TGTGCCAGCAGCTTCATACGTAAAATGAACACTGAAGCTTTCTTT | CASSFIRKMNTEAFF
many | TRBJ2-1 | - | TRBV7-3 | TGTGCCAGCAGCTTCTCGGACGGTTACAATGAGCAGTTCTTC | CASSFSDGYNEQFF
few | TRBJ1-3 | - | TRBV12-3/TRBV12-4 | TGTGCCAGCAGTTTTAGGTTCTCTGGAAACACCATATATTTT | CASSFRFSGNTIYF
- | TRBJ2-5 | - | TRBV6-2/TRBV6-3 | TGTGCCAGCAGTCTAATTTCGGTCCAAGAGACCCAGTACTTC | CASSLISVQETQYF
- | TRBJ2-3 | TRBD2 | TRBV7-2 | TGTGCCAGCAGGGCAGAAGCGGGGGCGGCGACAGATACGCAGTATTTT | CASRAEAGAATDTQYF
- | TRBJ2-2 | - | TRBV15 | TGTGCCACCAGCAGAGATAGAAGGGCTGGCGGGGAGCTGTTTTTT | CATSRDRRAGGELFF
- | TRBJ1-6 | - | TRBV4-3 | TGCGCCAGCAGCCAATCCCGGGACATACATAATTCACCCCTCCACTTT | CASSQSRDIHNSPLHF
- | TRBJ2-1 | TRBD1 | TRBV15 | TGTGCCACCAGCAGAGACAGGGGGACAGCCTACAATGAGCAGTTCTTC | CATSRDRGTAYNEQFF
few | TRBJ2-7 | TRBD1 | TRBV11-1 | TGTGCCAGCAGCTTAAAGGGACAGTCCCCATCCTACGAGCAGTACTTC | CASSLKGQSPSYEQYF
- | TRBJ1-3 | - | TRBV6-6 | TGTGCCAGCAGTTACAGGGTGAAGGAAGGAAACACCATATATTTT | CASSYRVKEGNTIYF
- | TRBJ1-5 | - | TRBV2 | TGTGCCAGCATGTTGGGGGATAGCAATCAGCCCCAGCATTTT | CASMLGDSNQPQHF
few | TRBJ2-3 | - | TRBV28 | TGTGCCAGCAGTTCAGGTGTAGCGGGCACAGATACGCAGTATTTT | CASSSGVAGTDTQYF
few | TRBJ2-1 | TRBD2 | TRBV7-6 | TGTGCCAGCAGCTTAGGGGGAAAGGGACTAGCCGTCTCCTACAATGAGCAGTTCTTC | CASSLGGKGLAVSYNEQFF
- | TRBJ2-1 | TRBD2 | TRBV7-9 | TGTGCCAGCAGCTTATGGACTAGCGGGGACCTCTCCTACAATGAGCAGTTCTTC | CASSLWTSGDLSYNEQFF
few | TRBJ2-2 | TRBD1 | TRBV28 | TGTGCCAGCAGCGAGACAGGGCCCGGGGAGCTGTTTTTT | CASSETGPGELFF
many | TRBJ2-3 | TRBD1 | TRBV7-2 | TGTGCCAGCAGCCCCCGACAGGGTGGTGGCACAGATACGCAGTATTTT | CASSPRQGGGTDTQYF
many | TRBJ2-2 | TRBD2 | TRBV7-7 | TGTGCTAGCAGCTTCCGACTAGCGGGAGTGAACACCGGGGAGCTGTTTTTT | CASSFRLAGVNTGELFF
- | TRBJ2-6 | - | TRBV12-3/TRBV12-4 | TGTGCCAGCAGCCCCATAGGACACCACGCTGGGGCCAACGTCCTGACTTTC | CASSPIGHHAGANVLTF
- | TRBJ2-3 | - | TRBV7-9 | TGTGCCAGCAGCTCGCTCGACAGGTCTAGCACAGATACGCAGTATTTT | CASSSLDRSSTDTQYF
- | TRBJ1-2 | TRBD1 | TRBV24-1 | TGTGCCACCAGTGCTGCGACAGGGGCGAACTATGGCTACACCTTC | CATSAATGANYGYTF
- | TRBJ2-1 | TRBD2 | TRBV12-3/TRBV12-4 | TGTGCCAGCAGTCCCAGTAGCGGGGGGGCCGCTAATGAGCAGTTCTTC | CASSPSSGGAANEQFF
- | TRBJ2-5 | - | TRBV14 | TGTGCCAGCAGCCAAGAGGAGGGATCAACCCAGTACTTC | CASSQEEGSTQYF
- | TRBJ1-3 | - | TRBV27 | TGTGCCAGCAGTTTCACCACAGGGTATGGAAACACCATATATTTT | CASSFTTGYGNTIYF
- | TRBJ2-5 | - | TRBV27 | TGTGCCAGCAACCCCTACGGCCCTGGGGAGACCCAGTACTTC | CASNPYGPGETQYF
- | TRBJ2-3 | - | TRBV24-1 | TGTGCCACCAGTGACGGCGGACCCACAGATACGCAGTATTTT | CATSDGGPTDTQYF
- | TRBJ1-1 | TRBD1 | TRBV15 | TGTGCCACCAGCAGAGTTCCGTTGGCAGGGGGTGCGAAGATGGACGCTTTCTTT | CATSRVPLAGGAKMDAFF
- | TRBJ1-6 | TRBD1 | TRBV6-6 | TGTGCCAGCAGTTACGACCCGAGGGGGCGCGGGGATAATTCACCCCTCCACTTT | CASSYDPRGRGDNSPLHF
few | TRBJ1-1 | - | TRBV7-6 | TGTGCCAGCAGCTTAGTGGGCACCCAGGGGACTGAAGCTTTCTTT | CASSLVGTQGTEAFF
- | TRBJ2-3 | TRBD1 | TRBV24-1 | TGTGCCACCAGTGAACAGGGGCATACGCAGTATTTT | CATSEQGHTQYF
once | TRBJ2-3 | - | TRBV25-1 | TGTGCCAGCAGTGACTATAAAAGTCCCGGAGGGATCACAGATACGCAGTATTTT | CASSDYKSPGGITDTQYF
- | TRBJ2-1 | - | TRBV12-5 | TGTGCTAGTGGTCCTCACACGAATGAGCAGTTCTTC | CASGPHTNEQFF
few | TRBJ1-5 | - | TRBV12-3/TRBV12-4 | TGTGCCAGCAGTTTAGACATCTATCAGCCCCAGCATTTT | CASSLDIYQPQHF
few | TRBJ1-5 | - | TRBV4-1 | TGCGCCAGCAGCCAATCGGGGGGTCAGCCCCAGCATTTT | CASSQSGGQPQHF
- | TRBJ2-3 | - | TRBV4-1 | TGCGCCAGCAGCCATCGGCGGGGAACTTCAGATACGCAGTATTTT | CASSHRRGTSDTQYF
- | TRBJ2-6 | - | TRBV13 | TGTGCCAGCAGCACCTGGTCTGGGGCCAACGTCCTGACTTTC | CASSTWSGANVLTF
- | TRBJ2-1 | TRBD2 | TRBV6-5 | TGTGCCAGCACTTTGACTAGCGGGGGGTCCACCTACAATGAGCAGTTCTTC | CASTLTSGGSTYNEQFF
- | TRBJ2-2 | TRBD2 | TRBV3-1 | TGTGCCAGCAGCCAAGCTCGGGGGGGCCCCGGGGAGCTGTTTTTT | CASSQARGGPGELFF
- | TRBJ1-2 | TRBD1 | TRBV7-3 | TGTGCCAGCAGCTTAAGGGGGCGAGAGACAGGGGATGGCTACACCTTC | CASSLRGRETGDGYTF
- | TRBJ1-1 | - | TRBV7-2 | TGTGCCAGCAGCTTTCTGACGGTGCCTTGGGAAGCTTTCTTT | CASSFLTVPWEAFF
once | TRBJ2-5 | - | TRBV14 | TGTGCCAGCAGCCAGAGTTTCCAAGAGACCCAGTACTTC | CASSQSFQETQYF
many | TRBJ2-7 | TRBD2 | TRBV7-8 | TGTGCCAGCAGCTTATCGACTAGCTTCTACGAGCAGTACTTC | CASSLSTSFYEQYF
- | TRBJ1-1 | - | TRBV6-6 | TGTGCCAGCAGCCCCCTAACACGTAAGGAGGAAGCTTTCTTT | CASSPLTRKEEAFF
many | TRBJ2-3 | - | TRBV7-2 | TGTGCCAGCAGCACCATTCAGGGGGATACGCAGTATTTT | CASSTIQGDTQYF
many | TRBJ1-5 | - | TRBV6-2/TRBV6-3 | TGTGCCAGCACCCCCGGGGGCAATCAGCCCCAGCATTTT | CASTPGGNQPQHF
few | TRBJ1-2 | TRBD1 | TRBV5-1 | TGCGCCAGCAGCGGATCGACAGGGTTTAATGGCTACACCTTC | CASSGSTGFNGYTF
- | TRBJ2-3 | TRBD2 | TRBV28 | TGTGCCAGCAGTTTATGGACCTCCGCGGGGGGTTACGATAGCACAGATACGCAGTATTTT | CASSLWTSAGGYDSTDTQYF
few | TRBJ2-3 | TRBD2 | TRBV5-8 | TGTGCCAGCAGCTCGCCGGGACTAGCGGGGAATACGCAGTATTTT | CASSSPGLAGNTQYF